The 23 T cell receptor beta chains reported below all come from one sample, sequenced in a study of cytomegalovirus exposure and HLA in healthy donors. PCR employed 60 Vbeta and 13 Jbeta primers. Measured with immunoSEQ multiplex PCR; TCRdb has only the in-frame clones, and not every one. The sample holds over 150,000 clones, 60% to 85% seen once. Specimen: PBMCs. These receptor sequences come from a woman between 45 and 65 years old in good health and CMV-seropositive.

J is TRBJ1-2 and V is TRBV27, with D possibly being TRBD1 (6 bases). Trimming pared 5 bases from V and 5 bases from J, leaving 12 bases between. CDR3 length equals 13 residues. CDR1 and CDR2 from the germline V gene are MNHEY and SMNVEV (reference sequence). CDR3 DNA sequence: TGTGCCAGCAGTGTACAGGGCACATATGGCTACACCTTC. This sequence encodes CASSVQGTYGYTF.

The genes are TRBV5-8 and TRBJ2-3; D remains unclear. CDR3 size: 14 residues. Germline V gene data show CDR1 as SGHTS and CDR2 as YDEGEE. V lost 4 bases, J lost 0 bases, and 9 bases lay in between. The DNA for the CDR3 is TGTGCCAGCAGCCTCAGTCCTAGCACAGATACGCAGTATTTT. Its translation: CASSLSPSTDTQYF. The variable domain in full, with the rest retrieved from reference TRBV5-8 and TRBJ2-3, is EAGVTQSPTHLIKTRGQQATLRCSPISGHTSVYWYQQALGLGLQFLLWYDEGEERNRGNFPPRFSGRQFPNYSSELNVNALELEDSALYLCASSLSPSTDTQYFGPGTRLTVL.

In this sample, this clone turned up a few times. The rearrangement joins TRBV6-1 to TRBJ2-3, with TRBD2 matching over 8 bases. Germline trimming cut 7 bases from V and 1 base from J; bases unmatched to any gene: 4. Germline CDR1 reads MNHNS; CDR2 reads SASEGT. This CDR3 spans 14 amino acids. The CDR3 region is CASKVSGGTDTQYF. The CDR3 region has the DNA TGTGCCAGCAAGGTTAGCGGGGGCACAGATACGCAGTATTTT.

V usage is TRBV2 and J usage is TRBJ1-4; weak D call: TRBD1 (5 bases). The CDR3 loop spans 14 amino acids. The V end was cut by 4 bases, the J end by 8 bases, with 14 bases between. Germline V gives CDR1 SNHLY, CDR2 FYNNEI. CDR3 sequence: CASSGDTGGEKLFF. The CDR3 nucleotides read TGTGCCAGCAGTGGAGACACCGGGGGGGAAAAACTGTTTTTT.

This clone has a handful of counts. The CDR3 region has the DNA TGTGCCTGGAGGGGAGACAGGAGGAACTATGGCTACACCTTC. Translated: CAWRGDRRNYGYTF. The rearrangement joins TRBV30 to TRBJ1-2; weak D call: TRBD1 (6 bases). Trimming left V 3 bases short and J 2 bases short, with 13 bases between. The germline V gene encodes CDR1 GTSNPN and CDR2 SVGIG (reference sequence). This CDR3 spans 14 amino acids. Based on the CDR3 plus reference TRBV30 and TRBJ1-2, the full variable domain is SQTIHQWPATLVQPVGSPLSLECTVEGTSNPNLYWYRQAAGRGLQLLFYSVGIGQISSEVPQNLSASRPQDRQFILSSKKLLLSDSGFYLCAWRGDRRNYGYTFGSGTRLTVV.

The V and J genes are TRBV20-1 and TRBJ2-1, with D perhaps TRBD2 (6 bases). Germline-derived CDR1 and CDR2 are DFQATT and SNEGSKA (reference sequence). The CDR3 has 11 amino acids. V was shortened by 6 bases and J by 7 bases, with 10 bases between the two germline ends. CDR3 amino acids: CSALAGNEQFF. The CDR3 nucleotides are TGCAGTGCCCTGGCGGGGAATGAGCAGTTCTTC.

This clone was seen once. The genes are TRBV6-1 and TRBJ2-7; a possible D gene is TRBD1 (5 bases). This CDR3 contains 13 residues. The V gene's germline CDR1 is MNHNS and CDR2 SASEGT. Trimming removed 8 bases at V and 1 base at J, with 12 bases between. In DNA form, the CDR3 reads TGTGCCAGCCGGCCCCCAGGGTCCTACGAGCAGTACTTC. Translating gives CASRPPGSYEQYF.

This chain connects TRBV14 to TRBJ2-3; 9 bases align to TRBD2. Germline lookup yields CDR1 SGHDN and CDR2 FVKESK. Germline trimming cut 4 bases from V and 5 bases from J; bases unmatched to any gene: 4. This CDR3 has 14 residues. Here the CDR3 reads CASSRGGAEDTQYF. As DNA, the CDR3 is TGTGCCAGCAGCCGCGGGGGGGCGGAAGATACGCAGTATTTT. Variable domain in full (rest from reference TRBV14 and TRBJ2-3): EAGVTQFPSHSVIEKGQTVTLRCDPISGHDNLYWYRRVMGKEIKFLLHFVKESKQDESGMPNNRFLAERTGGTYSTLKVQPAELEDSGVYFCASSRGGAEDTQYFGPGTRLTVL.

V and J are TRBV19 and TRBJ1-4; TRBD1 might be the D (6 bases). This CDR3 spans 14 amino acids. V was clipped by 5 bases and J by 6 bases, with 13 bases between them. The germline gives CDR1 LNHDA, CDR2 SQIVND (reference sequence). The CDR3 DNA reads as TGTGCCAGTAGTCCCTCCTCAGGGGATGAAAAACTGTTTTTT. This sequence encodes CASSPSSGDEKLFF.

The V and J genes are TRBV6-1 and TRBJ1-2; possibly TRBD1 for D (6 bases). The germline V gene has CDR1 MNHNS and CDR2 SASEGT. The CDR3 totals 12 residues. The ends were cut back, 3 bases at V and 4 bases at J, with 6 bases in the middle. The CDR3: CASSETGYGYTF. Written as DNA, the CDR3 is TGTGCCAGCAGTGAGACAGGCTATGGCTACACCTTC.

This chain links TRBV30 with TRBJ1-1; D possibly corresponds to TRBD1 (5 bases). The CDR3 is 13 residues long. Between the trimmed V and J ends, which lost 2 bases and 8 bases, there was a span of 15 bases. Germline lookup yields CDR1 GTSNPN and CDR2 SVGIG (reference sequence). CDR3 DNA: TGTGCCTGGAGTTCCTGGGGCAGCTCCGAAGCTTTCTTT. This encodes CAWSSWGSSEAFF.

The chain carries TRBV29-1 and TRBJ1-1; no firm D call. CDR1 and CDR2 (germline): SQVTM, ANQGSEA. Trimming cost V 6 bases and J 1 base, with 12 bases left between them. This CDR3 is 13 amino acids long. CDR3 loop: CSVRDTGNTEAFF. DNA of the CDR3: TGCAGCGTCCGTGACACCGGGAACACTGAAGCTTTCTTT. Full variable domain (remainder filled in from reference TRBV29-1 and TRBJ1-1): SAVISQKPSRDICQRGTSLTIQCQVDSQVTMMFWYRQQPGQSLTLIATANQGSEATYESGFVIDKFPISRPNLTFSTLTVSNMSPEDSSIYLCSVRDTGNTEAFFGQGTRLTVV.

This clone has a handful of counts. V and J are TRBV30 and TRBJ2-2; D is possibly TRBD2 (5 bases). Trimming shortened V by 0 bases and J by 5 bases, and 13 bases separated the two germline ends. Germline-derived CDR1 and CDR2 are GTSNPN and SVGIG (reference sequence). CDR3 length equals 15 residues. The CDR3 sequence: CAWSVRRGVTGELFF. CDR3 DNA sequence: TGTGCCTGGAGTGTACGACGGGGTGTGACCGGGGAGCTGTTTTTT.

The rearrangement uses TRBV19 and TRBJ2-2; 9 nucleotides match TRBD2. J was trimmed by 4 bases and V by 7 bases; bases with no gene match: 16. The CDR3 has 18 amino acids. CDR1 LNHDA and CDR2 SQIVND come from the germline V gene (reference sequence). DNA of the CDR3: TGTGCCAGTACCACCCTATTTGGGGGTAGCGGGGGCACCGGGGAGCTGTTTTTT. As protein: CASTTLFGGSGGTGELFF.

The sample holds one count of this clone. This chain uses TRBV7-3 with TRBJ1-1, with D possibly TRBD1 on 5 matching bases. With 0 bases removed from V and 5 bases from J, the gap between germline ends came to 7 bases. The germline V gene has CDR1 SGHTA and CDR2 FQGTGA. This CDR3 contains 13 residues. CDR3 residues: CASSLTEGTEAFF. The CDR3 nucleotides are TGTGCCAGCAGCTTAACGGAGGGGACTGAAGCTTTCTTT.

The V gene is TRBV7-6, the J gene TRBJ2-7; possible D gene TRBD1, 5 bases. V was clipped by 1 base and J by 6 bases, with 19 bases between them. CDR1 and CDR2 (germline): SGHVS, FNYEAQ. The CDR3 spans 16 residues. CDR3 residues: CASSLEAGRASGEQYF. Here the CDR3 DNA reads TGTGCCAGCAGCTTAGAGGCAGGGCGCGCCTCCGGCGAGCAGTACTTC.

The V and J genes are TRBV29-1 and TRBJ2-3; D might be TRBD2 (5 bases). There are 12 residues in the CDR3. Between the trimmed V and J ends, which lost 3 bases and 6 bases, there was a span of 10 bases. The germline CDR1 and CDR2 sequences are SQVTM and ANQGSEA. CDR3 residues: CSVDEGADTQYF. The CDR3 DNA reads TGCAGCGTTGACGAGGGTGCTGATACGCAGTATTTT.

This clone has only one observation. The rearrangement joins TRBV28 to TRBJ1-5; perhaps TRBD1 as D (5 bases). CDR3 length equals 13 residues. Germline values: CDR1 MDHEN, CDR2 SYDVKM. The V and J ends lost 11 bases and 3 bases respectively, with 14 bases between them. The CDR3 sequence is CASGRRVNQPQHF. CDR3 bases: TGTGCCTCGGGCCGCAGGGTCAATCAGCCCCAGCATTTT.

The gene calls are TRBV4-2 and TRBJ2-1; possibly TRBD2 for D (5 bases). The V gene's germline CDR1 is LGHNA and CDR2 YNFKEQ. Trimming left V 0 bases short and J 3 bases short, with 15 bases between. CDR3 length: 17 residues. CDR3 coding DNA: TGTGCCAGCAGCCAAGAAGGTGTGACTAACGGCTACAATGAGCAGTTCTTC. This encodes CASSQEGVTNGYNEQFF.

This clone was recorded only once. CDR3 loop: CASSPRTGEFYEQYF. As DNA, the CDR3 is TGTGCCAGCAGCCCTCGGACAGGGGAATTCTACGAGCAGTACTTC. This chain joins TRBV7-2 and TRBJ2-7, with 9 bases that match TRBD1. CDR1 and CDR2 (germline): SGHTA, FQGNSA. The CDR3 has 15 amino acids. V gave up 5 bases and J gave up 3 bases; unmatched junction bases: 8.

The CDR3 coding sequence is TGCGCCAGCAGCTTGGCCGGTTCCGGGACAGGGAATGGCTACACCTTC. It encodes CASSLAGSGTGNGYTF. This chain connects TRBV5-1 to TRBJ1-2; the match to TRBD1 covers 9 bases. Unmatched junction bases numbered 9, after V lost 0 bases and J lost 6 bases. This CDR3 has 16 residues. Germline CDR1 is SGHRS and CDR2 is YFSETQ.

The rearrangement uses TRBV6-1 and TRBJ2-5; 10 bases fit TRBD1. This CDR3 is 15 amino acids long. V dropped 6 bases and J dropped 5; count of bases not matched to a gene: 9. CDR1 is MNHNS, CDR2 SASEGT, per germline. The CDR3 DNA reads TGTGCCAGCAGCCGAAGGACAGGGGGAGGGGAGACCCAGTACTTC. The encoded protein is CASSRRTGGGETQYF.

This clone came up a few times. Its ends do not fully match the called genes, so a read error is possible. The rearrangement uses TRBV7-7 and TRBJ1-4; TRBD1 agrees at 7 bases. Germline values: CDR1 SSHAT, CDR2 FNYEAQ (reference sequence). The CDR3 is 15 amino acids. The CDR3 bases are TGTGCTAGCAGCCCAGCCCCCGACAGGGTAGAAAAACTGTTTTTT. It encodes CASSPAPDRVEKLFF. The full variable domain, its missing parts supplied by reference TRBV7-7 and TRBJ1-4, is GAGVSQSPRYKVTKRGQDVTLRCDPISSHATLYWYQQALGQGPEFLTYFNYEAQPDKSGLPSDRFSAERPEGSISTLTIQRTEQRDSAMYRCASSPAPDRVEKLFFGSGTQLSVL.